One and the same sample provided the 32 T cell receptor beta chains below, sequenced in a study of blood T cell repertoires in COVID-19. The table came from immunoSEQ multiplex PCR; TCRdb's copy has only in-frame clones and leaves some out. Of 20,000 to 25,000 clones listed, about 89% are singletons. The sample consisted of peripheral blood. The receptors here all came from a human donor with active COVID-19. The donor label of this sample is uncertain.

CDR3: CASSLELATGELFF. For the CDR3, the DNA is TGTGCCAGCAGCTTAGAATTAGCAACCGGGGAGCTGTTTTTT. The chain carries TRBV7-2 and TRBJ2-2; D gene ambiguous. Trimming took off 1 base at V and 5 bases at J, with 8 bases between the two ends. This CDR3 is built from 14 residues. The germline V gene encodes CDR1 SGHTA and CDR2 FQGNSA. Full variable domain (rest looked up from reference TRBV7-2 and TRBJ2-2): GAGVSQSPSNKVTEKGKDVELRCDPISGHTALYWYRQSLGQGLEFLIYFQGNSAPDKSGLPSDRFSAERTGGSVSTLTIQRTQQEDSAVYLCASSLELATGELFFGEGSRLTVL.

The chain couples TRBV11-2 to TRBJ1-2, with TRBD1 identical over 7 bases. The ends lost 0 bases at V and 5 bases at J; junction bases unmatched: 3. There are 14 residues in the CDR3. Germline lookup yields CDR1 SGHAT and CDR2 FQNNGV. The CDR3 nucleotides read TGTGCCAGCAGCTTAGACCAGGGGGGATATGGCTACACCTTC. Its translation: CASSLDQGGYGYTF.

The chain combines TRBV24-1 with TRBJ2-1; TRBD1 might be the D (6 bases). Trimming stripped 5 bases from V and 4 bases from J, with 11 bases between. This CDR3 contains 14 residues. Germline V gene sequence: CDR1 KGHDR, CDR2 SFDVKD. CDR3 amino acids: CATSGPTGYNEQFF. The CDR3 nucleotides are TGTGCCACCAGTGGCCCGACAGGTTACAATGAGCAGTTCTTC.

This rearrangement joins TRBV6-5 to TRBJ1-3; D is unclear. With 7 bases removed from V and 7 bases from J, the gap between germline ends came to 8 bases. Per the germline V gene, CDR1 is MNHEY and CDR2 is SVGAGI. The CDR3 consists of 11 residues. The CDR3 region is CASTYRNTIYF. The CDR3 nucleotides read TGTGCCAGCACCTACCGGAACACCATATATTTT.

This clone was seen only a few times. The rearrangement joins TRBV27 to TRBJ1-2; no reliable D call. CDR3 size: 14 residues. Germline values: CDR1 MNHEY, CDR2 SMNVEV (reference sequence). Trimming removed 8 bases from V and 2 bases from J, with 15 bases in between. This chain's CDR3 is CASRGAGNNYGYTF. CDR3 DNA: TGTGCCAGCCGGGGTGCTGGGAACAACTATGGCTACACCTTC.

This chain joins TRBV7-2 and TRBJ2-1; D not resolved. The germline V gene has CDR1 SGHTA and CDR2 FQGNSA. The CDR3 is 13 residues long. Deletions cut 2 bases from V and 6 bases from J, with 8 bases between. CDR3 residues: CASSLWSGNEQFF. CDR3 bases: TGTGCCAGCAGCTTATGGTCCGGCAATGAGCAGTTCTTC.

The genes are TRBV7-2 and TRBJ1-2; 12 bases fit TRBD1. CDR1 and CDR2 from the germline V gene are SGHTA and FQGNSA. This CDR3 contains 14 residues. V gave up 3 bases and J gave up 8 bases; unmatched junction bases: 4. The chain's CDR3 is CASSFGTGGRGYTF. The DNA of the CDR3 is TGTGCCAGCAGCTTCGGGACAGGGGGCAGGGGCTACACCTTC.

The rearrangement joins TRBV5-6 to TRBJ2-5, with a tentative D call TRBD1 (5 bases). Trimming stripped 1 base from V and 4 bases from J, with 14 bases between. This CDR3 comprises 15 residues. CDR1 is SGHDT, CDR2 YYEEEE, per germline. The CDR3 spells CASSLLQGELETQYF. The CDR3 DNA sequence: TGTGCCAGCAGCTTGTTGCAGGGTGAATTAGAGACCCAGTACTTC.

This clone was counted a single time. V is TRBV10-3 and J is TRBJ1-1; unclear D gene. CDR3 length equals 12 residues. CDR1 and CDR2 (germline): ENHRY, SYGVKD. With 7 bases removed from V and 5 bases from J, the gap between germline ends came to 11 bases. CDR3 sequence (DNA): TGTGCCATCAAGGTGGGGAGGACTGAAGCTTTCTTT. This encodes CAIKVGRTEAFF.

J is TRBJ2-4 and V is TRBV7-9, with 8 bases that match TRBD1. Per germline, CDR1 SEHNR and CDR2 FQNEAQ (reference sequence). The CDR3 consists of 16 residues. V lost 1 base to trimming and J lost 6 bases; unmatched junction nucleotides: 8. CDR3 nucleotide sequence: TGTGCCAGCAGCTTAGGGGACAGGCAGCGACTAAACATTCAGTACTTC. Its translation is CASSLGDRQRLNIQYF.

This clone was seen only once. The chain has TRBV3-1 (or the pseudogene TRBV3-2) and TRBJ2-7; D might be TRBD1 (6 bases). Germline-derived CDR1 and CDR2 are LGHDT and YNNKEL (reference sequence). This CDR3 spans 14 amino acids. V was cut by 6 bases and J by 3 bases, with 15 bases left in between. For the CDR3, the DNA is TGTGCCAGCAGATCTCAGGGGACGGACTACGAGCAGTACTTC. Amino acids: CASRSQGTDYEQYF.

The chain is built from TRBV5-4 and TRBJ2-3; 14 bases agree with TRBD2. Germline V gives CDR1 SGHNT, CDR2 YYREEE (reference sequence). The CDR3 totals 17 residues. After removal of 3 bases from V and 6 bases from J, the junction contained 9 bases not matched to a gene. CDR3 sequence: CASSYQTSGRATDTQYF. In DNA form, the CDR3 reads TGTGCCAGCAGCTACCAGACTAGCGGGAGGGCCACGGATACGCAGTATTTT.

The gene calls are TRBV2 and TRBJ2-3; TRBD2 agrees at 11 bases. Germline V gene lookup returns CDR1 SNHLY and CDR2 FYNNEI. This CDR3 spans 17 amino acids. With V trimmed by 6 bases and J by 0 bases, 8 bases remained unmatched. CDR3 loop: CASRKLAGALSTDTQYF. In nucleotides, the CDR3 is TGTGCCAGCAGAAAACTAGCGGGGGCCCTCAGCACAGATACGCAGTATTTT. Full variable domain (remainder filled in from reference TRBV2 and TRBJ2-3): EPEVTQTPSHQVTQMGQEVILRCVPISNHLYFYWYRQILGQKVEFLVSFYNNEISEKSEIFDDQFSVERPDGSNFTLKIRSTKLEDSAMYFCASRKLAGALSTDTQYFGPGTRLTVL.

The rearrangement joins TRBV7-8 to TRBJ1-1, with D maybe TRBD1 (6 bases). The germline V gene encodes CDR1 SGHVS and CDR2 FQNEAQ. V lost 1 base and J lost 2, with 8 bases in between. The CDR3 runs 14 residues. This CDR3 is CASSLGGGNTEAFF. In DNA form, the CDR3 reads TGTGCCAGCAGCTTAGGAGGGGGAAACACTGAAGCTTTCTTT.

The chain has TRBV12-5 and TRBJ1-3, with 8 bases fitting TRBD1. The J segment lost 4 bases and the V segment lost 4 bases, leaving 3 bases of the junction unmatched. This CDR3 comprises 14 residues. Germline values: CDR1 LGHNT, CDR2 FRNRAP. The CDR3 DNA follows: TGTGCTAGTGGTTGGACAGGGCCAGGAAACACCATATATTTT. It translates to CASGWTGPGNTIYF. Based on the CDR3 plus reference TRBV12-5 and TRBJ1-3, the full variable domain is DARVTQTPRHKVTEMGQEVTMRCQPILGHNTVFWYRQTMMQGLELLAYFRNRAPLDDSGMPKDRFSAEMPDATLATLKIQPSEPRDSAVYFCASGWTGPGNTIYFGEGSWLTVV.

This rearrangement joins TRBV7-2 to TRBJ2-7; 8 bases map to TRBD2. Per germline, CDR1 SGHTA and CDR2 FQGNSA. The CDR3 length is 15 residues. After removal of 5 bases from V and 3 bases from J, the junction contained 9 bases not matched to a gene. The CDR3 spells CASSSGAGGLYEQYF. The CDR3 bases are TGTGCCAGCAGCAGTGGGGCGGGAGGCCTCTACGAGCAGTACTTC.

J is TRBJ1-2 and V is TRBV28; 7 bases match TRBD1. V shed 6 bases, J shed 0 bases, and the junction held 4 bases outside the gene matches. The length of the CDR3 is 14 residues. From germline, CDR1 is MDHEN and CDR2 SYDVKM. CDR3 loop: CASRRDSTNYGYTF. In DNA form, the CDR3 reads TGTGCCAGCAGGCGGGACAGTACTAACTATGGCTACACCTTC.

This clone occurred a few times. The chain has TRBV5-5 and TRBJ1-3; 7 nucleotides agree with TRBD1. The CDR3 has 15 residues. CDR1 is SGHKS, CDR2 YYEKEE, per germline (reference sequence). V dropped 5 bases and J dropped 0; count of bases not matched to a gene: 5. This CDR3 reads CASSTRDSSGNTIYF. CDR3 bases: TGTGCCAGCAGTACCCGGGACAGCTCTGGAAACACCATATATTTT.

This clone was counted between two and nine times. J is TRBJ1-2 and V is TRBV5-4; TRBD1 agrees at 8 bases. The CDR3 sequence is 16 residues long. Trimming cost V 3 bases and J 8 bases; bases outside gene matches: 15. Germline CDR1 and CDR2: SGHNT and YYREEE (reference sequence). CDR3 DNA sequence: TGTGCCAGCAGCTCGGACCCGGGACAGGTTACGGGGGGCTACACCTTC. As protein: CASSSDPGQVTGGYTF.

This chain joins TRBV5-3 and TRBJ2-1; 10 bases match TRBD1. TRBV5-3 is designated an ORF whose function remains uncertain. V lost 4 bases to trimming and J lost 5 bases; unmatched junction nucleotides: 9. The CDR3 loop spans 16 amino acids. CDR3 in DNA: TGTGCCAGAAGCCCTTACCGGGACAGGGGTGACAATGAGCAGTTCTTC. The encoded protein is CARSPYRDRGDNEQFF.

The gene calls are TRBV6-5 and TRBJ2-1, with 10 bases aligning to TRBD2. The V gene end was trimmed by 6 bases and the J gene end by 2 bases; junction bases not matched to a gene: 1. Germline V gene lookup returns CDR1 MNHEY and CDR2 SVGAGI. This CDR3 has 14 amino acids. CDR3 in DNA: TGTGCCAGCAGGCTAGCGGGGGCCTACAATGAGCAGTTCTTC. Amino acids: CASRLAGAYNEQFF.

The chain recombines TRBV7-8 with TRBJ2-5; 7 nucleotides agree with TRBD1. The trim removed 0 bases at V and 5 bases at J, leaving 9 bases unmatched. The CDR3 totals 16 residues. The germline V gene has CDR1 SGHVS and CDR2 FQNEAQ. This chain's CDR3 is CASSLARLGGMETQYF. The CDR3 DNA follows: TGTGCCAGCAGCTTAGCGCGGTTAGGGGGCATGGAGACCCAGTACTTC.

The sample holds one count of this clone. This chain joins TRBV5-6 and TRBJ2-7; unclear D gene. The CDR3 covers 13 residues. Germline V gene lookup returns CDR1 SGHDT and CDR2 YYEEEE. V lost 0 bases, J lost 7 bases, and 11 bases lay in between. The CDR3 DNA is TGTGCCAGCAGCTTGGACTTGAGCAGGGAGCAGTACTTC. Translation: CASSLDLSREQYF. The complete variable domain, with remaining parts taken from reference TRBV5-6 and TRBJ2-7, reads DAGVTQSPTHLIKTRGQQVTLRCSPKSGHDTVSWYQQALGQGPQFIFQYYEEEERQRGNFPDRFSGHQFPNYSSELNVNALLLGDSALYLCASSLDLSREQYFGPGTRLTVT.

The chain uses TRBV28 and TRBJ2-5, with 9 bases aligning to TRBD2. V trimming: 0 bases; J trimming: 1 base; junction bases outside the gene matches: 3. The CDR3 has 16 amino acids. CDR1 MDHEN and CDR2 SYDVKM come from the germline V gene. Written as DNA, the CDR3 is TGTGCCAGCAGTTTATGGCTAGCGGGGATCCAAGAGACCCAGTACTTC. Protein: CASSLWLAGIQETQYF.

This chain uses TRBV18 with TRBJ2-3, with D perhaps TRBD1 (5 bases). Trimming shortened V by 4 bases and J by 0 bases, and 23 bases separated the two germline ends. Germline-derived CDR1 and CDR2 are KGHSH and LQKENI. The CDR3 loop spans 19 amino acids. In nucleotides, the CDR3 is TGTGCCAGCTCACAAACATATACCCCAACAGGAGATAGCACAGATACGCAGTATTTT. Protein sequence: CASSQTYTPTGDSTDTQYF.

The genes are TRBV6-1 and TRBJ2-6; tentatively, D is TRBD2 (6 bases). V lost 3 bases, J lost 3 bases, and 6 bases lay in between. The CDR3 runs 14 residues. Germline-derived CDR1 and CDR2 are MNHNS and SASEGT. CDR3 amino acids: CASSDSGGANVLTF. For the CDR3, the DNA is TGTGCCAGCAGTGATAGCGGTGGGGCCAACGTCCTGACTTTC.

The rearrangement uses TRBV9 and TRBJ2-2, with a tentative D call TRBD2 (5 bases). Trimming removed 0 bases from V and 3 bases from J, with 9 bases in between. CDR3 size: 15 residues. The germline V gene has CDR1 SGDLS and CDR2 YYNGEE. CDR3: CASSVGTPHTGELFF. CDR3 coding DNA: TGTGCCAGCAGCGTAGGGACTCCTCACACCGGGGAGCTGTTTTTT.

The J gene is TRBJ1-2, the V gene TRBV6-6, with TRBD1 identical over 8 bases. The CDR3 covers 12 residues. The germline gives CDR1 MNHNY, CDR2 SVGAGI (reference sequence). V dropped 4 bases and J dropped 6; count of bases not matched to a gene: 1. This chain's CDR3 is CASSSTGDGYTF. CDR3 nucleotide sequence: TGTGCCAGCAGTTCGACAGGGGATGGCTACACCTTC.

The V and J genes are TRBV12-3 or TRBV12-4 and TRBJ2-4; D gene unclear. The CDR3 spans 13 residues. V was shortened by 2 bases and J by 3 bases, with 5 bases between the two germline ends. The CDR3 DNA reads TGTGCCAGCAGTTTAAACAGCAAAAACATTCAGTACTTC. Translation gives CASSLNSKNIQYF.

V usage is TRBV4-1 and J usage is TRBJ2-1; a possible D gene is TRBD1 (6 bases). The CDR3 runs 14 residues. Trimming left V 0 bases short and J 6 bases short, with 9 bases between. Looked up from germline, CDR1 is MGHRA and CDR2 is YSYEKL. CDR3 in amino acids: CASSQDRGGNEQFF. DNA of the CDR3: TGCGCCAGCAGCCAAGACAGAGGGGGCAATGAGCAGTTCTTC.

The CDR3 DNA sequence: TGTGCCAGCAGCCCCCGACAGGGATTATATGAGCAGTTCTTC. Translation: CASSPRQGLYEQFF. This chain joins TRBV5-4 and TRBJ2-1; 7 bases agree with TRBD1. CDR1 and CDR2 (germline): SGHNT, YYREEE (reference sequence). The V gene end was trimmed by 4 bases and the J gene end by 8 bases; junction bases not matched to a gene: 9. There are 14 residues in the CDR3.

J is TRBJ2-5 and V is TRBV10-1; D is unresolved. Trimming took 5 bases from V and 5 from J, leaving 33 bases between them. The CDR3 consists of 20 residues. The germline V gene has CDR1 WNHNN and CDR2 SYGVQD (reference sequence). The DNA of the CDR3 is TGCGCCAGCAGTTCTTATGGCTGGTCCATCCCTCCTTTGATGTGGGAGACCCAGTACTTC. Its protein product is CASSSYGWSIPPLMWETQYF.